Sequencing of this T cell receptor (beta chain) was carried out in a study of T cell responses to AZD1222 COVID-19 vaccine (dated by TCRdb to about 2021). Looking at the study overall: AZD1222 recipients with second doses at about 4 weeks or about 12 weeks were pooled, because spike-specific TCR depth and breadth did not differ between schedules. Enrollment into the trials was organized by age into subgroups of 18-55, 56-69 and 70-plus years, and those subgroups contained roughly 160, 29 and 62 TCR-sequenced participants, respectively. A total of roughly 240 trial participants underwent TCR sequencing, of whom nearly 210 received two doses of AZD1222 and 26 received two doses of the MenACWY control vaccine.

The sample's time point, from its label and the paper: baseline before first vaccination. The vaccinee samples were drawn from two UK trials, COV001 and COV002, one of which was a single-blind randomized controlled phase 2/3 trial testing AZD1222 (ChAdOx1 nCoV-19) in healthy adults. For TCRbeta chain sequencing, PBMC samples from trial participants were taken at day 0 and at day 28 after the second dose. Details on this clone: This clone's antigen is unknown. No quality values exist for individual bases; no much larger clone is one base distant.

The paper's findings and limits, for the study overall: Most participants were white British and females outnumbered males, and the authors suggested that clonal diversity may have been underestimated. In the small 56-69-year group, the increase in depth fell short of significance, most likely because of low power. Because no samples from the day 14 peak response were available, repertoires could be characterized only after the peak T cell response. Vaccine-associated CD4 TCRs spanned the whole spike protein, with dominant responses in regions 160-218 and 743-854. Nearly half of unique spike-specific TCRs reportedly recognized epitopes outside regions mutated in the B.1.351 and B.1.1.7 variants. Conclusions about previously exposed vaccinees were limited because only six AZD1222 recipients were SARS-CoV-2 seropositive at baseline. After two AZD1222 doses, both the breadth and the depth of spike-specific TCRs were significantly higher than at day 0 and than in MenACWY recipients.

The CDR3 regions of human TCRbeta chains were subjected to immunosequencing. The authors' pipeline ran thus. TCRs in the repertoires were matched against a reference library of SARS-CoV-2-specific TCRs that had been generated with the MIRA antigen-specificity platform. Breadth was defined as the fraction of unique TCRs that were SARS-CoV-2-associated, and depth was defined as the fraction of total T cells that were SARS-CoV-2-associated. Each spike-specific TCR was assigned to its reactive spike region and to a CD4 or CD8 class using the MIRA data. Log10-transformed breadth and depth values were compared by one-way ANOVA with Sidak's multiple comparisons tests. TCRdb took over this immuneACCESS table, retaining in-frame rearrangements with V and J assigned. Such tables are incomplete; in checked studies, under half of the missing clones stem from an unresolved V gene, and the remainder is unexplained. D and trimming come from the DNA, and the V and J calls and clone size come from that table. For this sample the table gives about 190,000 clones, of which 90% to 95% were detected only once. The ten biggest clones cover approximately 9.6% of the sample.

Reading the germline V gene gives CDR1 MNHEY and CDR2 SVGAGI. The CDR3 goes from the cysteine to the phenylalanine over 14 residues. The read is trimmed to its CDR3 DNA, 42 bases read in frame from base 1. V gives up 0 bases and J gives up 6 bases, and the segment between their germline ends measures 9 bases. Here the chain combines TRBV6-5 and TRBJ2-1; D gene: possibly TRBD2, on 5 matching bases. The starting material was peripheral blood, obtained on day 0 of AZD1222 vaccination. The sequence came from an adult in good health. The CDR3 region has the sequence CASSYSEARNEQFF. At the DNA level, the sequence is TGTGCCAGCAGTTACTCGGAGGCTCGCAATGAGCAGTTCTTC.